These T cell receptor beta chains were read from a single sample in a study of neurological immune-mediated disorders. One entry per CDR3 protein, called by TCRdb with MiXCR from the 5' RACE reads. The sample carries tens of thousands of distinct CDR3 sequences, less than 15% recorded once. The sample comprised PBMCs. These receptors all come from a woman between 40 and 55 years old in good health. CDR3s include the opening cysteine and the closing phenylalanine or tryptophan. A D gene is named only where the DNA matches it firmly. Clone size is shown for a subset of rows, as once, few, many or a class of expanded clone.

v_call: TRBV12-3/TRBV12-4
clone_size: many
j_call: TRBJ1-1
d_call: NA
cdr3_nt: TGTGCCAGCAGTTCTTTAGTCTTCACTGAAGCTTTCTTT
cdr3_aa: CASSSLVFTEAFF

v_call: TRBV4-1
clone_size: many
j_call: TRBJ2-7
d_call: NA
cdr3_nt: TGCGCCAGCAGCCAACTTTGGGGCCCCAAGTCCTACGAGCAGTACTTC
cdr3_aa: CASSQLWGPKSYEQYF

v_call: TRBV20-1
clone_size: many
j_call: TRBJ2-7
d_call: TRBD2
cdr3_nt: TGCAGTGCCCGGCGGGGGAATTCCTACGAGCAGTACTTC
cdr3_aa: CSARRGNSYEQYF

v_call: TRBV27
clone_size: few
j_call: TRBJ1-6
d_call: NA
cdr3_nt: TGTGCCAGCAGTTTGGTCGAAGGTTCACCCCTCCACTTT
cdr3_aa: CASSLVEGSPLHF

v_call: TRBV20-1
clone_size: NA
j_call: TRBJ2-3
d_call: TRBD2
cdr3_nt: TGCAGTGCTAGGGCTCCGGGGGGGGACACAGATACGCAGTATTTT
cdr3_aa: CSARAPGGDTDTQYF

v_call: TRBV6-5
clone_size: many
j_call: TRBJ2-6
d_call: NA
cdr3_nt: TGTGCCAGCAAGGGGGGGAGCTCTGGGGCCAACGTCCTGACTTTC
cdr3_aa: CASKGGSSGANVLTF

v_call: TRBV6-6
clone_size: many
j_call: TRBJ2-1
d_call: TRBD2
cdr3_nt: TGTGCCAGCAGTTCCTTGGCTAGCGGCAATGAGCAGTTCTTC
cdr3_aa: CASSSLASGNEQFF

v_call: TRBV7-9
clone_size: many
j_call: TRBJ2-5
d_call: TRBD1
cdr3_nt: TGTGCCAGCGCCTCGGGAGGACAGGGGGGTTTGGAGACCCAGTACTTC
cdr3_aa: CASASGGQGGLETQYF

v_call: TRBV2
clone_size: many
j_call: TRBJ2-7
d_call: TRBD1
cdr3_nt: TGTGCCAGCAGTGAATGGGACAGGGTCTACGAGCAGTACTTC
cdr3_aa: CASSEWDRVYEQYF

v_call: TRBV5-1
clone_size: many
j_call: TRBJ1-1
d_call: NA
cdr3_nt: TGCGCCAGCAGCTTGGATCATATGAACACTGAAGCTTTCTTT
cdr3_aa: CASSLDHMNTEAFF

v_call: TRBV27
clone_size: many
j_call: TRBJ2-5
d_call: TRBD1
cdr3_nt: TGTGCCAGCAGTCCAGGGGACAGGGGGCTTGAGACCCAGTACTTC
cdr3_aa: CASSPGDRGLETQYF

v_call: TRBV3-1
clone_size: many
j_call: TRBJ2-5
d_call: TRBD2
cdr3_nt: TGTGCCAGCACGAAGGGGAGGGTGCGGGAGACCCAGTACTTC
cdr3_aa: CASTKGRVRETQYF

v_call: TRBV5-1
clone_size: NA
j_call: TRBJ1-2
d_call: NA
cdr3_nt: TGCGTCAGCAGCAGGAGTGTCGTACAGGATGGCTTCACCTTC
cdr3_aa: CVSSRSVVQDGFTF

v_call: TRBV10-3
clone_size: NA
j_call: TRBJ1-1
d_call: TRBD1
cdr3_nt: TGTGCCATCAATGAGAAAGGACAGGGACACACTGAGGCTTTCTTT
cdr3_aa: CAINEKGQGHTEAFF

v_call: TRBV29-1
clone_size: many
j_call: TRBJ2-3
d_call: NA
cdr3_nt: TGCAGCGTTCTCAACCAGGGGATGACAGATACGCAGTATTTT
cdr3_aa: CSVLNQGMTDTQYF

v_call: TRBV6-1
clone_size: many
j_call: TRBJ2-1
d_call: NA
cdr3_nt: TGTGCCAGCAGTGAAGAGCCCAGGAGCAATGAGCAGTTCTTC
cdr3_aa: CASSEEPRSNEQFF

v_call: TRBV12-3/TRBV12-4
clone_size: many
j_call: TRBJ2-5
d_call: NA
cdr3_nt: TGTGCCAGCAGCCATCTCTGGGGGGCCGAGACCCAGTACTTC
cdr3_aa: CASSHLWGAETQYF

v_call: TRBV6-2/TRBV6-3
clone_size: many
j_call: TRBJ2-7
d_call: TRBD1
cdr3_nt: TGTGCCAGCAGTTACGGGGACAGGGCCTCCTACGAGCAGTACTTC
cdr3_aa: CASSYGDRASYEQYF

v_call: TRBV5-1
clone_size: NA
j_call: TRBJ2-1
d_call: NA
cdr3_nt: TGCGCCAGCAGAGAAGGATCGACACGACTTTACAATGAGCAGTTCTTC
cdr3_aa: CASREGSTRLYNEQFF

v_call: TRBV19
clone_size: many
j_call: TRBJ2-2
d_call: TRBD1
cdr3_nt: TGTGCCAGTAGGGACAGGGGGAACACCGGGGAGCTGTTTTTT
cdr3_aa: CASRDRGNTGELFF

v_call: TRBV12-3/TRBV12-4
clone_size: many
j_call: TRBJ1-5
d_call: NA
cdr3_nt: TGTGCCAGCAGTTTACAGGTCGAGGAGCCCCAGCATTTT
cdr3_aa: CASSLQVEEPQHF

v_call: TRBV6-6
clone_size: NA
j_call: TRBJ2-1
d_call: TRBD2
cdr3_nt: TGTGCCAGCAGTGGGACTAGCGGGAGTCATGAGCAGTTCTTC
cdr3_aa: CASSGTSGSHEQFF

v_call: TRBV29-1
clone_size: many
j_call: TRBJ2-5
d_call: TRBD2
cdr3_nt: TGCAGCGTTGGAGGGACTAGCGGACGTCCATGGGAGACCCAGTACTTC
cdr3_aa: CSVGGTSGRPWETQYF

v_call: TRBV6-6
clone_size: NA
j_call: TRBJ2-7
d_call: NA
cdr3_nt: TGTGCCAGCAGTTCCGGTACGTTCCGTTACGAGCAGTACTTC
cdr3_aa: CASSSGTFRYEQYF

v_call: TRBV9
clone_size: NA
j_call: TRBJ2-4
d_call: NA
cdr3_nt: TGTGCCAGCAGGGGGGGGGGCCCGGCCAAAAACATTCAGTACTTC
cdr3_aa: CASRGGGPAKNIQYF

v_call: TRBV9
clone_size: many
j_call: TRBJ2-1
d_call: TRBD2
cdr3_nt: TGTGCCAGCAGCGTAGCCCAGCGGGGGTTCAATGAGCAGTTCTTC
cdr3_aa: CASSVAQRGFNEQFF

v_call: TRBV3-1
clone_size: many
j_call: TRBJ2-7
d_call: NA
cdr3_nt: TGTGCCAGCAGCCACGGGGGAGAGCAGTACTTC
cdr3_aa: CASSHGGEQYF

v_call: TRBV5-1
clone_size: many
j_call: TRBJ2-3
d_call: NA
cdr3_nt: TGCGCCAGCAGCGAGGGGCAAGCGGCTAGCACAGATACGCAGTATTTT
cdr3_aa: CASSEGQAASTDTQYF

v_call: TRBV5-1
clone_size: many
j_call: TRBJ2-1
d_call: TRBD2
cdr3_nt: TGCGCCAGCAGCACGCGGACTAGCGGGGGTGTCAATGAGCAGTTCTTC
cdr3_aa: CASSTRTSGGVNEQFF

v_call: TRBV5-5
clone_size: many
j_call: TRBJ2-7
d_call: TRBD2
cdr3_nt: TGTGCCAGCAGCTTGGCAGCGGGAGGTCTCTACGAGCAGTACTTC
cdr3_aa: CASSLAAGGLYEQYF

v_call: TRBV24-1
clone_size: many
j_call: TRBJ2-1
d_call: TRBD1
cdr3_nt: TGTGCCACCAGTGATTCGGGCAGGGGGCGCAGGTTGAATGAGCAGTTCTTC
cdr3_aa: CATSDSGRGRRLNEQFF

v_call: TRBV6-4
clone_size: many
j_call: TRBJ2-3
d_call: NA
cdr3_nt: TGTGCCAGCAGTGACTCGGAGGGAGGCACAGATACGCAGTATTTT
cdr3_aa: CASSDSEGGTDTQYF

v_call: TRBV20-1
clone_size: many
j_call: TRBJ2-7
d_call: NA
cdr3_nt: TGCAGTGCTAGAGATATGGCGGCAGGGTTCGACGAGCAGTACTTC
cdr3_aa: CSARDMAAGFDEQYF